The clone carrying this T cell receptor (beta chain) has a single count. What it recognizes is unknown. The sample comes from a study of CD8 T cells in Susac syndrome. Study-level results: The study recognized that its TCR sequencing and HLA analysis covered a relatively small number of individuals.

Germline CDR1 and CDR2: MNHNS and SASEGT. The CDR3 is 15 amino acids. Trimming took 2 bases from V and 1 from J, leaving 10 bases between them. Sequencing of TCR beta was performed on blood CD8+ T cells and on blood CD4+ T cells. RNA amounts of about 0.45 to 1 ug underwent reverse transcription with random hexamers. Amplification of TCR beta CDR3 was carried out by immunoSEQ multiplex PCR, which covered 54 Vbeta and 13 Jbeta segments. TCRdb fed the immunoSEQ multiplex PCR reads into MiXCR, producing one record per CDR3 protein. The table has some 90,000 distinct CDR3 sequences, just under 95% seen once; the top ten hold less than 0.35%.

The clonotype was recovered from a human donor in good health. Input material: CD8+ T cells from PBMCs. The chain has TRBV6-1 and TRBJ2-3, with a weak D call TRBD1 (6 bases). CDR3 in amino acids: CASSEMAGGTDTQYF. As DNA, the CDR3 is TGTGCCAGCAGTGAAATGGCAGGGGGCACAGATACGCAGTATTTT.